These T cell receptor beta chains were read from a single sample in a study of tumor and adjacent non-tumor tissue in lung cancer. TCRdb redid the calling of the multiplex PCR reads with MiXCR, one entry per CDR3 protein. The sample contains about 200,000 distinct CDR3 sequences, around 71% of which appear only once. Material: lung tumor tissue. The receptors were sampled from a man aged 55 to 70 with non-small cell lung cancer. Both conserved end residues are part of each CDR3.

V gene: TRBV29-1
J gene: TRBJ2-6
CDR3 protein: CSVEGISVANVLTF

V gene: TRBV28
J gene: TRBJ2-3
CDR3 protein: CASRDRGETSGTDTQYF

V gene: TRBV11-2
J gene: TRBJ2-3
CDR3 protein: CVSINSGTRGARGTDTQYF

V gene: TRBV11-1
J gene: TRBJ1-2
CDR3 protein: CASSLVGTASLSFGYTF

V gene: TRBV12-3/TRBV12-4
J gene: TRBJ2-2
CDR3 protein: CASSLALRQSGGELFF

V gene: TRBV20-1
J gene: TRBJ1-4
CDR3 protein: CSARPGGTNEKLFF

V gene: TRBV4-2
J gene: TRBJ1-1
CDR3 protein: CASSQGKGNTEAFF

V gene: TRBV7-9
J gene: TRBJ2-2
CDR3 protein: CASSPRTSADTGELFF

V gene: TRBV11-1
J gene: TRBJ2-1
CDR3 protein: CVSSLSRLAGGNNEHFF

V gene: TRBV10-2
J gene: TRBJ2-7
CDR3 protein: CASSVTAGESEQYF

V gene: TRBV29-1
J gene: TRBJ2-4
CDR3 protein: CSVWTGTGTNIQYF

V gene: TRBV29-1
J gene: TRBJ1-1
CDR3 protein: CSAVGQGIGTEAFF

V gene: TRBV12-5
J gene: TRBJ2-5
CDR3 protein: CASTLGGETQNF

V gene: TRBV20-1
J gene: TRBJ1-1
CDR3 protein: CTALEVMNTEVFF

V gene: TRBV4-1
J gene: TRBJ2-5
CDR3 protein: CASSRTGTSEETQYF

V gene: TRBV20-1
J gene: TRBJ2-7
CDR3 protein: CSASPRQASGRFYEQYF

V gene: TRBV7-8
J gene: TRBJ2-7
CDR3 protein: CASSRGRGSYEQYF

V gene: TRBV20-1
J gene: TRBJ1-6
CDR3 protein: CSAKLLQGANSPLHF

V gene: TRBV6-5
J gene: TRBJ1-4
CDR3 protein: CASRRTGDGEKLFF

V gene: TRBV20-1
J gene: TRBJ1-2
CDR3 protein: CSARYNRGRGYTF

V gene: TRBV29-1
J gene: TRBJ1-1
CDR3 protein: CSVAWEAEAFF

V gene: TRBV6-1
J gene: TRBJ2-2
CDR3 protein: CASSERRRENTGEQFF

V gene: TRBV7-8
J gene: TRBJ2-7
CDR3 protein: CASSSETEREHF

V gene: TRBV7-2
J gene: TRBJ2-7
CDR3 protein: CASSSHSPRTYGEQYF

V gene: TRBV7-2
J gene: TRBJ2-3
CDR3 protein: CAGSPGLAGGVDTQYF

V gene: TRBV11-2
J gene: TRBJ1-5
CDR3 protein: CASSPRQTHQPQHF

V gene: TRBV6-1
J gene: TRBJ1-6
CDR3 protein: CASRTPGQSSALHF

V gene: TRBV5-5
J gene: TRBJ2-3
CDR3 protein: CASSQQGTLHTDTQYF

V gene: TRBV2
J gene: TRBJ2-2
CDR3 protein: CASTGQGLNTGELFF

V gene: TRBV4-2
J gene: TRBJ1-6
CDR3 protein: CASSQARGAGSHLHF

V gene: TRBV20-1
J gene: TRBJ2-3
CDR3 protein: CSANPSGMKGDTQYF

V gene: TRBV11-3
J gene: TRBJ2-7
CDR3 protein: CAISSGRSYEQYF

V gene: TRBV11-2
J gene: TRBJ2-5
CDR3 protein: CASSLGSSSETQHF

V gene: TRBV5-6
J gene: TRBJ2-5
CDR3 protein: CASSSTGNQETQYF

V gene: TRBV20-1
J gene: TRBJ1-1
CDR3 protein: CSVRVNTEAFF

V gene: TRBV20-1
J gene: TRBJ2-3
CDR3 protein: CSAPSGGAWDIQYF

V gene: TRBV11-2
J gene: TRBJ1-1
CDR3 protein: CASSPAREAFF

V gene: TRBV11-2
J gene: TRBJ1-3
CDR3 protein: CASSPASGPGNAIYF

V gene: TRBV20-1
J gene: TRBJ2-1
CDR3 protein: CSVNTRTSGGGNEQFF

V gene: TRBV5-1
J gene: TRBJ1-2
CDR3 protein: CASSLEVSGPYVYTF

V gene: TRBV11-2
J gene: TRBJ2-7
CDR3 protein: CVSSLVGGKSYEQYF

V gene: TRBV25-1
J gene: TRBJ2-4
CDR3 protein: CASSSARIGNIQYF

V gene: TRBV15
J gene: TRBJ1-2
CDR3 protein: CATSRVAGDDYTF

V gene: TRBV4-2
J gene: TRBJ2-1
CDR3 protein: CASSQNTSGSYNEQFF

V gene: TRBV25-1
J gene: TRBJ2-7
CDR3 protein: CASSRRQPPYEQYF

V gene: TRBV20-1
J gene: TRBJ2-7
CDR3 protein: CSAPSATSGTYEQYF

V gene: TRBV11-2
J gene: TRBJ1-1
CDR3 protein: CASSYRLRNTEAFF

V gene: TRBV11-1
J gene: TRBJ2-6
CDR3 protein: CASTETGRSWANVLTF

V gene: TRBV28
J gene: TRBJ1-5
CDR3 protein: CASSSFVEPQHF

V gene: TRBV4-2
J gene: TRBJ1-5
CDR3 protein: CASSQDGGDPLESQHF

V gene: TRBV4-2
J gene: TRBJ2-7
CDR3 protein: CASIPSVTSGRATYEQYF

V gene: TRBV6-2/TRBV6-3
J gene: TRBJ2-1
CDR3 protein: CASSPTGLRQFF

V gene: TRBV20-1
J gene: TRBJ2-7
CDR3 protein: CSARWGYEQCF

V gene: TRBV20-1
J gene: TRBJ2-5
CDR3 protein: CSASLDSSSQETQYF